Listed here are 32 T cell receptor beta chains from one sample, sequenced in a study of T-cell memory formation after mild COVID-19. TCRdb recomputed calls from the 5' RACE reads with MiXCR, one row per CDR3 protein. The sample contains 450,000 or so distinct CDR3 sequences, over 15% of which appear only once. Source material: PBMCs or a T cell subset sorted from them (not recorded which). The receptor source for this set is an adult woman who had mild COVID-19 (a few samples of this study predate the infection). Cell type and time point are not known.

This sequence joins TRBV5-1 and TRBJ1-1; 7 bases match TRBD1. V dropped 3 bases and J dropped 11; count of bases not matched to a gene: 10. This CDR3 is 13 amino acids long. Germline lookup yields CDR1 SGHRS and CDR2 YFSETQ. The CDR3 nucleotides are TGCGCCAGCAGCTCGGAGGAGGGGGCCACGGCTTTCTTT. Translation gives CASSSEEGATAFF.

CDR3 DNA: TGTGCCACCAGCAGAGATAGGGCTAGGGATTCACCCCTCCACTTT. Amino acids: CATSRDRARDSPLHF. The chain has TRBV15 and TRBJ1-6; no reliable D call. CDR3 length: 15 amino acids. Germline V gene sequence: CDR1 LNHNV, CDR2 YYDKDF (reference sequence). Trimming removed 0 bases from V and 8 bases from J, with 11 bases in between. The variable domain in full, with the rest retrieved from reference TRBV15 and TRBJ1-6, is DAMVIQNPRYQVTQFGKPVTLSCSQTLNHNVMYWYQQKSSQAPKLLFHYYDKDFNNEADTPDNFQSRRPNTSFCFLDIRSPGLGDTAMYLCATSRDRARDSPLHFGNGTRLTVT.

The J gene is TRBJ2-7, the V gene TRBV29-1, with TRBD1 matching over 7 bases. The germline CDR1 and CDR2 sequences are SQVTM and ANQGSEA. The V and J ends lost 6 bases and 3 bases, in that order; junction bases with no gene match: 11. The CDR3 loop spans 14 amino acids. CDR3 amino acids: CSVQGRQGVYEQYF. The CDR3 coding sequence is TGCAGCGTCCAAGGGAGACAGGGAGTCTACGAGCAGTACTTC.

The CDR3 coding sequence is TGTGCCACCAGTGATCCAGGGGTTAATTCACCCCTCCACTTT. Protein sequence: CATSDPGVNSPLHF. The chain couples TRBV24-1 to TRBJ1-6, with D perhaps matching TRBD1 (6 bases). V gave up 3 bases and J gave up 6 bases, with 8 bases separating them. The CDR3 has 14 amino acids. Germline CDR1 KGHDR, CDR2 SFDVKD.

This clonotype has more than one count but fewer than ten. For the CDR3, the DNA is TGCAGTGCTAGTCTCCAGGGTCTCGCCGGGGAGCTGTTTTTT. This encodes CSASLQGLAGELFF. J is TRBJ2-2 and V is TRBV20-1, with D possibly matching TRBD1 (5 bases). Per the germline V gene, CDR1 is DFQATT and CDR2 is SNEGSKA (reference sequence). The V end lost 3 bases, the J end lost 6 bases, and 14 bases lay between the germline ends. The CDR3 contains 14 residues.

This clonotype was counted only a few times. The J gene is TRBJ2-1, the V gene TRBV5-1, with D possibly being TRBD1 or TRBD2 (6 bases each). V lost 0 bases and J 6 bases, leaving 13 bases between the germline ends. The CDR3 extends over 15 amino acids. Germline-derived CDR1 and CDR2 are SGHRS and YFSETQ. The CDR3, as DNA: TGCGCCAGCAGCTTGGCAACAGGGACTGCCAATGAGCAGTTCTTC. This gives the protein CASSLATGTANEQFF.

This clonotype showed up just a few times. The chain employs TRBV2 and TRBJ2-3; D is ambiguous. Trimming pared 7 bases from V and 0 bases from J, leaving 14 bases between. CDR3 length: 15 amino acids. From germline, CDR1 is SNHLY and CDR2 FYNNEI. The chain's CDR3 is CASTNRRPSTDTQYF. In nucleotides, the CDR3 is TGTGCCAGCACCAACCGCCGTCCTAGCACAGATACGCAGTATTTT.

V gene TRBV29-1 combines with J gene TRBJ1-1; TRBD1 might be the D (5 bases). The CDR3 totals 12 residues. V dropped 7 bases and J dropped 5 bases, with 14 bases sitting between them. Germline CDR1 is SQVTM and CDR2 is ANQGSEA. The CDR3 region has the DNA TGCAGCGCTGGACAATGGGGGACTGAAGCTTTCTTT. It is translated as CSAGQWGTEAFF.

This chain joins TRBV4-2 and TRBJ2-1; D is uncertain. From germline, CDR1 is LGHNA and CDR2 YNFKEQ. This CDR3 is built from 15 residues. V was shortened by 2 bases and J by 2 bases, with 10 bases between the two germline ends. The CDR3 loop is CASSQRTGTYNEQFF. The CDR3 nucleotides read TGTGCCAGCAGCCAACGGACGGGTACCTACAATGAGCAGTTCTTC.

Only a few counts were recorded for this clonotype. The chain combines TRBV6-2 or TRBV6-3 with TRBJ2-5; 8 bases are shared with TRBD2. Germline CDR1 reads MNHEY; CDR2 reads SVGEGT. The CDR3 contains 18 residues. The junction had 19 bases not matched to a gene; V was cut back by 6 bases and J by 4 bases. The CDR3 spells CASSPSPSGRAYRETQYF. The CDR3 DNA reads as TGTGCCAGCAGCCCTTCACCAAGCGGGAGAGCTTACAGAGAGACCCAGTACTTC.

This sequence joins TRBV7-9 and TRBJ1-1, with 9 bases that match TRBD1. The CDR3 is made up of 16 amino acids. With 6 bases clipped from V and 0 bases from J, the junction kept 8 bases outside the gene matches. Germline CDR1 and CDR2: SEHNR and FQNEAQ (reference sequence). CDR3 protein: CASRNYRTGVNTEAFF. The CDR3 nucleotides are TGTGCCAGCAGAAATTACCGGACAGGGGTGAACACTGAAGCTTTCTTT.

The chain is built from TRBV5-6 and TRBJ2-6; D unclear. V shed 1 base and J shed 0 bases, with 8 bases lying between them. The V gene's germline CDR1 is SGHDT and CDR2 YYEEEE. The length of the CDR3 is 16 residues. The CDR3 DNA reads as TGTGCCAGCAGCTTGTGGCGGATCTCTGGGGCCAACGTCCTGACTTTC. Translation: CASSLWRISGANVLTF.

This clonotype was observed a handful of times. J is TRBJ2-5 and V is TRBV7-6; D is unclear. CDR3 size: 15 residues. V was cut by 1 base and J by 4 bases, with 13 bases left in between. The V gene's germline CDR1 is SGHVS and CDR2 FNYEAQ. This chain's CDR3 is CASSLGGPTRETQYF. CDR3 DNA: TGTGCCAGCAGCTTAGGCGGCCCGACCAGAGAGACCCAGTACTTC.

This rearrangement joins TRBV12-3 or TRBV12-4 to TRBJ2-5; TRBD2 matches 8 bases. The CDR3 runs to 15 residues. The trim removed 2 bases at V and 4 bases at J, leaving 6 bases unmatched. The CDR3 DNA sequence: TGTGCCAGCAGTTTAAGGACTAGCAAACGAGAGACCCAGTACTTC. Translated: CASSLRTSKRETQYF.

The CDR3 is CASSLARQGALGANVLTF. The CDR3 nucleotides read TGTGCCAGCAGCTTAGCACGACAGGGGGCGCTTGGGGCCAACGTCCTGACTTTC. This chain links TRBV7-9 with TRBJ2-6, with 10 bases lining up with TRBD1. V was clipped by 0 bases and J by 3 bases; unmatched bases: 5. Germline V gives CDR1 SEHNR, CDR2 FQNEAQ (reference sequence). The CDR3 length is 18 residues.

This clonotype was counted a few times. The J gene is TRBJ2-3, the V gene TRBV7-6, with 14 positions matching TRBD2. Looked up from germline, CDR1 is SGHVS and CDR2 is FNYEAQ. The length of the CDR3 is 17 residues. The J segment lost 5 bases and the V segment lost 3 bases, leaving 7 bases of the junction unmatched. CDR3: CASSFRLAGGPGDTQYF. Written as DNA, the CDR3 is TGTGCCAGCAGCTTTCGACTAGCGGGGGGGCCGGGAGATACGCAGTATTTT.

This rearrangement joins TRBV15 to TRBJ2-1, with 8 positions matching TRBD2. Germline loops: CDR1 LNHNV, CDR2 YYDKDF (reference sequence). Losses at the gene ends were 5 bases for V and 7 bases for J; bases not matched to a gene: 4. This CDR3 spans 13 amino acids. The CDR3 nucleotides read TGTGCCACCAGCGGTAGCGGGGTTAATGAGCAGTTCTTC. Protein sequence: CATSGSGVNEQFF.

A few counts support this clonotype. The V gene is TRBV7-9, the J gene TRBJ1-2, with D tentatively TRBD1 (5 bases). Germline V gene sequence: CDR1 SEHNR, CDR2 FQNEAQ (reference sequence). Deletions cut 2 bases from V and 4 bases from J, with 11 bases between. CDR3 length: 14 amino acids. The CDR3, as DNA: TGTGCCAGCAGCTTATGGGGGGTCTCCTATGGCTACACCTTC. Its translation is CASSLWGVSYGYTF.

This clonotype was picked up a small number of times. The genes are TRBV6-6 and TRBJ1-5; no clear D. V was cut by 5 bases and J by 9 bases, with 11 bases left in between. The CDR3 sequence is 12 residues long. Germline V gene sequence: CDR1 MNHNY, CDR2 SVGAGI (reference sequence). The CDR3, as DNA: TGTGCCAGCAGTCCTACTCTAGGGCCCCAGCATTTT. This translates into CASSPTLGPQHF.

In this sample, this clonotype turned up a few times. J is TRBJ2-4 and V is TRBV12-3 or TRBV12-4; TRBD2 aligns across 14 bases. Trimming took 5 bases from V and 3 from J; bases not matched to a gene: 9. This CDR3 region has 18 residues. This CDR3 is CASSPGLAGVEGKNIQYF. CDR3 in DNA: TGTGCCAGCAGTCCGGGACTAGCGGGAGTGGAAGGCAAAAACATTCAGTACTTC.

This clonotype was observed a single time. V usage is TRBV24-1 and J usage is TRBJ2-3, with D perhaps TRBD1 or TRBD2 (6 bases each). This CDR3 comprises 14 residues. The ends were cut back, 0 bases at V and 5 bases at J, with 8 bases in the middle. The V gene's germline CDR1 is KGHDR and CDR2 SFDVKD. In DNA, the CDR3 is TGTGCCACCAGTGATTTGCGGGGGCAAGATACGCAGTATTTT. The encoded protein is CATSDLRGQDTQYF.

The chain couples TRBV11-1 to TRBJ2-3; D is ambiguous. This CDR3 contains 12 residues. Trimming removed 4 bases at V and 4 bases at J, with 6 bases between. The germline V gene has CDR1 SGHAT and CDR2 FQDESV (reference sequence). DNA for the CDR3: TGTGCCAGCAGCTACGCTCCAGATACGCAGTATTTT. The encoded protein is CASSYAPDTQYF.

This clonotype was detected a few times. The junction departs from the called germline gene at one end, perhaps through a read error. The chain combines TRBV20-1 with TRBJ2-1, with D maybe TRBD2 (6 bases). Germline CDR1 is DFQATT and CDR2 is SNEGSKA (reference sequence). The CDR3 is made up of 14 amino acids. The CDR3 reads CSARGGSSYKEQFF. CDR3 DNA sequence: TGCAGTGCTAGGGGGGGAAGCTCCTACAAAGAGCAGTTCTTC.

This clonotype appeared a few times. This rearrangement joins TRBV7-2 to TRBJ2-7; 10 positions match TRBD2. V shed 3 bases and J 6 bases; nucleotides not matched to a gene: 11. The CDR3 has 16 amino acids. CDR1 and CDR2 (germline): SGHTA, FQGNSA. CDR3 in amino acids: CASSFEAGTSESEQYF. CDR3 nucleotide sequence: TGTGCCAGCAGCTTCGAAGCCGGGACTAGCGAGTCCGAGCAGTACTTC.

The V gene is TRBV20-1, the J gene TRBJ2-5; D tentatively reads TRBD1 or TRBD2 (6 bases each). The CDR3 is 12 residues long. Trimming took 4 bases from V and 5 from J, leaving 11 bases between them. The germline CDR1 and CDR2 sequences are DFQATT and SNEGSKA (reference sequence). DNA of the CDR3: TGCAGTGCTATGAGAGGGGGGGAGACCCAGTACTTC. It encodes CSAMRGGETQYF.

The CDR3 region has the DNA TGCAGCGCTTCCTTACCGGGACTAGCGGCCTACGAGCAGTACTTC. As protein: CSASLPGLAAYEQYF. This rearrangement joins TRBV29-1 to TRBJ2-7, with 11 bases aligning to TRBD2. From germline, CDR1 is SQVTM and CDR2 ANQGSEA. The CDR3 has 15 residues. The trim removed 7 bases at V and 2 bases at J, leaving 10 bases unmatched.

This clonotype has a handful of counts. V is TRBV20-1 and J is TRBJ2-7, with TRBD2 identical over 8 bases. Germline CDR1 reads DFQATT; CDR2 reads SNEGSKA (reference sequence). The CDR3 runs 13 residues. With 1 base clipped from V and 7 bases from J, the junction kept 6 bases outside the gene matches. The CDR3 here is CSARVSGRSEQYF. The CDR3 DNA sequence: TGCAGTGCTAGAGTCAGCGGGAGAAGTGAGCAGTACTTC.

This clonotype was detected only a few times. The CDR3 nucleotides are TGCAGTGCGCCAACCAACTACGAGCAGTACTTC. Its translation: CSAPTNYEQYF. The J gene is TRBJ2-7, the V gene TRBV20-1; no firm D call. CDR3 length equals 11 residues. The V gene's germline CDR1 is DFQATT and CDR2 SNEGSKA (reference sequence). Trimming stripped 6 bases from V and 3 bases from J, with 9 bases between.

The rearrangement uses TRBV5-1 and TRBJ1-1, with D unresolved. V was pared by 2 bases and J by 4 bases, with 12 bases between. Germline CDR1 SGHRS, CDR2 YFSETQ. The CDR3 extends over 14 amino acids. The CDR3 nucleotides are TGCGCCAGCAGCTTAGAGTTAACTAGCACTGAAGCTTTCTTT. This translates into CASSLELTSTEAFF.

V is TRBV6-2 or TRBV6-3 and J is TRBJ2-7; TRBD2 might be the D (6 bases). Trimming removed 6 bases from V and 12 bases from J, with 15 bases in between. This CDR3 spans 11 amino acids. Germline-derived CDR1 and CDR2 are MNHEY and SVGEGT. The DNA of the CDR3 is TGTGCCAGCAGCCAGGGAACAGCGGGGTACTTC. Translation gives CASSQGTAGYF.

J is TRBJ1-3 and V is TRBV9, with D hard to call. CDR1 is SGDLS and CDR2 is YYNGEE in the germline V gene. The CDR3 spans 15 residues. Deletions cut 4 bases from V and 0 bases from J, with 11 bases between. The chain's CDR3 is CASSRRPPSGNTIYF. For the CDR3, the DNA is TGTGCCAGCAGCCGGCGGCCTCCCTCTGGAAACACCATATATTTT.

The chain recombines TRBV6-1 with TRBJ2-2, with 7 bases fitting TRBD1. CDR3 size: 14 residues. With 4 bases clipped from V and 3 bases from J, the junction kept 2 bases outside the gene matches. Germline loops: CDR1 MNHNS, CDR2 SASEGT. DNA for the CDR3: TGTGCCAGCAGTGGACAGGGCCACACCGGGGAGCTGTTTTTT. It is translated as CASSGQGHTGELFF.